The 5 T cell receptor beta chains listed next were all sequenced from one sample in a study of prognosis after radiotherapy for stage I lung cancer. The TCR beta CDR3 region was amplified from genomic DNA, with two rounds of multiplex PCR being used for the amplification. First-round PCR used primers specific to each TRBV and TRBJ gene. From the multiplex PCR reads, TCRdb called clonotypes with MiXCR, one entry per CDR3 protein. The data hold tens of thousands of distinct CDR3 sequences, with roughly two fifths observed a single time. Sequences were derived from PBMCs, sampled before or after stereotactic body radiation therapy (not recorded which). All receptors come from a donor over 45 with non-small cell lung cancer.

This clonotype was seen at least ten times. V is TRBV6-2 or TRBV6-3 and J is TRBJ2-1; TRBD2 aligns across 7 bases. This CDR3 has 15 residues. Unmatched junction bases numbered 8, after V lost 6 bases and J lost 3 bases. Germline CDR1 reads MNHEY; CDR2 reads SVGEGT. The CDR3 reads CASSPGLSNYNEQFF. The CDR3 nucleotides read TGTGCCAGCAGCCCGGGACTATCGAACTACAATGAGCAGTTCTTC.

The V gene is TRBV6-5, the J gene TRBJ2-7, with a possible D match to TRBD1 (5 bases). CDR1 MNHEY and CDR2 SVGAGI come from the germline V gene. The CDR3 length is 15 residues. V lost 0 bases and J 2 bases, leaving 11 bases between the germline ends. Here the CDR3 DNA reads TGTGCCAGCAGTTACTCGACAGTGTCTCCCTACGAGCAGTACTTC. Its protein product is CASSYSTVSPYEQYF.

Regarding this clonotype: Being one base from a much bigger clone, this may be a read error. CDR3 in amino acids: CASSLEGRTSRSYEQYF. The CDR3 bases are TGTGCCAGCAGCTTAGAAGGTAGGACGTCCAGAAGCTACGAGCAGTACTTC. The gene calls are TRBV7-2 and TRBJ2-7; D gene ambiguous. CDR3 length equals 17 residues. The V gene lost 1 base and the J gene lost 3 bases, with 19 bases spanning the gap. Germline CDR1 is SGHTA and CDR2 is FQGNSA.

There are many counts of this clonotype. The chain combines TRBV7-6 with TRBJ2-1, with D tentatively TRBD2 (7 bases). Germline V lookup: CDR1 SGHVS, CDR2 FNYEAQ. Deletions cut 1 base from V and 5 bases from J, with 15 bases between. This CDR3 is 16 amino acids long. The CDR3 sequence is CASSLGSRGADNEQFF. For the CDR3, the DNA is TGTGCCAGCAGCTTAGGCTCCCGGGGGGCTGACAATGAGCAGTTCTTC.

CDR3 amino acids: CASSVRDSRNQPQHF. The DNA of the CDR3 is TGTGCCAGCAGCGTTAGAGACAGCCGCAATCAGCCCCAGCATTTT. This chain connects TRBV27 to TRBJ1-5; perhaps TRBD1 as D (5 bases). CDR3 length equals 15 residues. Germline CDR1 reads MNHEY; CDR2 reads SMNVEV (reference sequence). V dropped 6 bases and J dropped 2 bases, with 14 bases sitting between them.